In its sample, the clone carrying this T cell receptor beta chain was seen a few times. Its antigen is unknown. This entry is derived from a study of identical twins. Study conclusions and caveats: The conclusions drew on cross-sectional statistical analysis instead of tracking the same donors.

Trimming took 3 bases from V and 1 from J, leaving 7 bases between them. Germline V gene data show CDR1 as MGHDK and CDR2 as SYGVNS. The CDR3 has 14 residues. MiXCR, run by TCRdb on the 5' RACE reads, gives a single entry per CDR3 protein. The repertoire holds 1.5 million to 2 million distinct CDR3 sequences, less than 40% seen once, with around 0.3% in the top ten. This receptor was identified in a newborn girl in good health. Input material: cord blood. The chain combines TRBV25-1 with TRBJ1-3, with a weak D call TRBD1 (5 bases). CDR3 bases: TGTGCCAGCAGTGATCGGGGGTCTGGAAACACCATATATTTT. Translating gives CASSDRGSGNTIYF.